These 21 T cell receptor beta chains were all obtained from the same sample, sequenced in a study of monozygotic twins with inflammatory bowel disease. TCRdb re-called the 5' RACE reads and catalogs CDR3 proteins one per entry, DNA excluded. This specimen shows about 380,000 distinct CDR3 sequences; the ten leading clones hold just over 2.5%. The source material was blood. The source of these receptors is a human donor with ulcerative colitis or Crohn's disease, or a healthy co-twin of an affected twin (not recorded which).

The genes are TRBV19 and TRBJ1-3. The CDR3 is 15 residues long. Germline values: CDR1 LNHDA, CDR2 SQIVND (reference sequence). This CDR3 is CASIDFGISGNTIYF.

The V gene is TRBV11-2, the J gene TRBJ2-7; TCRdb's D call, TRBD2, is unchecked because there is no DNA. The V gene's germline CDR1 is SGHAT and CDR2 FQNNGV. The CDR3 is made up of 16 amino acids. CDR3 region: CASSLGYMEGNYEQYF.

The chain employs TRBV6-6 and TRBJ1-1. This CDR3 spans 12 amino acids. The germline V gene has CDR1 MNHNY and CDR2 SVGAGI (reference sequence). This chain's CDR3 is CASSEVRAGAFF.

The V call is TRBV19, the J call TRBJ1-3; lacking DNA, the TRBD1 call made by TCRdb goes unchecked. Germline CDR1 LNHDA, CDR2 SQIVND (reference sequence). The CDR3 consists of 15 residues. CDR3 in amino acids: CASRNYGQDGNTIYF.

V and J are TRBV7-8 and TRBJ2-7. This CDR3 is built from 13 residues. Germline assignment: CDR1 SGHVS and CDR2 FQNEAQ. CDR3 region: CASSSARAYEQYF.

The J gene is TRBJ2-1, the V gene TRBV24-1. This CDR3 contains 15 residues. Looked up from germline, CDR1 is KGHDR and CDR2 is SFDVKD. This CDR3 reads CATSDSTISYNEQFF.

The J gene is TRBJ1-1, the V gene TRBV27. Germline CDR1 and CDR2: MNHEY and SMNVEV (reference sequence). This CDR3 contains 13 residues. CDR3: CASSFLGYTEAFF.

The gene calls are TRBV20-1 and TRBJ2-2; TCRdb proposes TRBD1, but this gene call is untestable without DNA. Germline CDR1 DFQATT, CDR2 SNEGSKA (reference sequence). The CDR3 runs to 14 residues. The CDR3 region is CSARPGPPNGELFF.

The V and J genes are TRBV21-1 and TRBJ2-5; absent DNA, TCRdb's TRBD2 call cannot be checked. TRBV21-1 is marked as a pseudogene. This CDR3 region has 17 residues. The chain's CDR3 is CASSKAGREYIQETQYF.

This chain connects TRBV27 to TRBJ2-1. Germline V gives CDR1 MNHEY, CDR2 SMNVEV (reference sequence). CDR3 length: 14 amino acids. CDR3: CASSLTGPYNEQFF.

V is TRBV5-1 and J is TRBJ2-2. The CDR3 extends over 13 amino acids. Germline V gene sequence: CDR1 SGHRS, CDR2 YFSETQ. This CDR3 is CASSPYHTGELFF. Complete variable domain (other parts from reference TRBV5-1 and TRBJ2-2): KAGVTQTPRYLIKTRGQQVTLSCSPISGHRSVSWYQQTPGQGLQFLFEYFSETQRNKGNFPGRFSGRQFSNSRSEMNVSTLELGDSALYLCASSPYHTGELFFGEGSRLTVL.

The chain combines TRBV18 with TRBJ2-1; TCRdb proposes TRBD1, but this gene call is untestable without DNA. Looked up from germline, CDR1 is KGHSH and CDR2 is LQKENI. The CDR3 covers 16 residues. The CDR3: CASSPPAGARGNEQFF. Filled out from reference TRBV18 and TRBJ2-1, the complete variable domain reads NAGVMQNPRHLVRRRGQEARLRCSPMKGHSHVYWYRQLPEEGLKFMVYLQKENIIDESGMPKERFSAEFPKEGPSILRIQQVVRGDSAAYFCASSPPAGARGNEQFFGPGTRLTVL.

CDR3 loop: CASSRTRDIKAYF. This chain joins TRBV12-3 or TRBV12-4 and TRBJ2-5; TCRdb lists TRBD1, though no DNA is available to test this call. The CDR3 sequence is 13 residues long.

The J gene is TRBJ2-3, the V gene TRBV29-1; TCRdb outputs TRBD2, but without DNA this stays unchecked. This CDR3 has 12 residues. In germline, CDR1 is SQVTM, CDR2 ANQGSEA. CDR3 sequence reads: CSVELVSDTQYF.

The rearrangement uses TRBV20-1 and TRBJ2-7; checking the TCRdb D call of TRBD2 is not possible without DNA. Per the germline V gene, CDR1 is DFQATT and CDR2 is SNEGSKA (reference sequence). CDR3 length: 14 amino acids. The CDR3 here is CSARVRGPSYEQYF.

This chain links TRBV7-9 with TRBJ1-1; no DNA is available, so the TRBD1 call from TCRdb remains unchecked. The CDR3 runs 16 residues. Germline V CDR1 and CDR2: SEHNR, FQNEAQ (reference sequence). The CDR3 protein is CASSLPVGTLNTEAFF. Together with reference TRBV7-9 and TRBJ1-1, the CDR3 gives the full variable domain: DTGVSQNPRHKITKRGQNVTFRCDPISEHNRLYWYRQTLGQGPEFLTYFQNEAQLEKSRLLSDRFSAERPKGSFSTLEIQRTEQGDSAMYLCASSLPVGTLNTEAFFGQGTRLTVV.

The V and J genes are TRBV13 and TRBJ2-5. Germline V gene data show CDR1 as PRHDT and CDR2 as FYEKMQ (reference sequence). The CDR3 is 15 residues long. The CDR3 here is CASSATLEGKETQYF. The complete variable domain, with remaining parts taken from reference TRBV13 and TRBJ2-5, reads AAGVIQSPRHLIKEKRETATLKCYPIPRHDTVYWYQQGPGQDPQFLISFYEKMQSDKGSIPDRFSAQQFSDYHSELNMSSLELGDSALYFCASSATLEGKETQYFGPGTRLLVL.

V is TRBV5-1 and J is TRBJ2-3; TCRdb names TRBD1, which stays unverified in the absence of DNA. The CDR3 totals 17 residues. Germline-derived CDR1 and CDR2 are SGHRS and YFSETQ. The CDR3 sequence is CASSLGGGPKSTDTQYF.

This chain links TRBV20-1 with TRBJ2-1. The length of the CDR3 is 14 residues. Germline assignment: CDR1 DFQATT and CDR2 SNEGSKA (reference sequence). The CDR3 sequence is CSARDQGSYNEQFF.

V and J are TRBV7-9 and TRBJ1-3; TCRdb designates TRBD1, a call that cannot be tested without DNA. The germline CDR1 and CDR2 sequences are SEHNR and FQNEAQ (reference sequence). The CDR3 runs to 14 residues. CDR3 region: CASSSDRNGNTIYF.

The CDR3 reads CASSEKTPGSSGANVLTF. The rearrangement uses TRBV2 and TRBJ2-6; without DNA, the TCRdb call of TRBD1 cannot be checked. Per germline, CDR1 SNHLY and CDR2 FYNNEI. The CDR3 totals 18 residues.